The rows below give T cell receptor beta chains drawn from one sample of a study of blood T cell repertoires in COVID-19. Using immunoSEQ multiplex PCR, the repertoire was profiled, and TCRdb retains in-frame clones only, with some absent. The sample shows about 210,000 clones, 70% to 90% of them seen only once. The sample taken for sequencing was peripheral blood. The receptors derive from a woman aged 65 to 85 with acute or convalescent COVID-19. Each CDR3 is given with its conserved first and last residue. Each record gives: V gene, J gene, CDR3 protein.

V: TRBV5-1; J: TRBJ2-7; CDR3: CASSRTSGVSYEQYF
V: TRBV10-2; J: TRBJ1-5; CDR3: CASRPTGTGMRGNQPQHF
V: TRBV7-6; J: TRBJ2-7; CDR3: CASSLAGTSGNPYEQYF
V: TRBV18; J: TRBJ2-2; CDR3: CASSPGLTGATGELFF
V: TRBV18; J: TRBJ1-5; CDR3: CASSPGTVDQPQHF
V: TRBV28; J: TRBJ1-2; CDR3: CASSFIGQGYGYTF
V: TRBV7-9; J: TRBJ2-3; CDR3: CASSPRQRWDTQYF
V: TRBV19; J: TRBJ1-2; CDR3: CASSEQVLYGYTF
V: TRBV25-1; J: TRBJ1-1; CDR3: CASSELKGSNTEAFF
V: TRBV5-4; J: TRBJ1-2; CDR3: CASSLQGDRGLQGYTF
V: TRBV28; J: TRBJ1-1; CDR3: CASSLSPGLGRGTEAFF
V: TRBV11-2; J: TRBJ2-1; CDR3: CASSLRQGSYNEQFF
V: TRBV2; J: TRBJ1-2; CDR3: CASSEVGASYGYTF
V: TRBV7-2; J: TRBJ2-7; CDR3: CASSLRTGSYEQYF
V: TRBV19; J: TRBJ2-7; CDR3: CASRGLRTGRYEQYF
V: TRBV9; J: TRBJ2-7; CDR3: CASSVVAGGFHEQYF
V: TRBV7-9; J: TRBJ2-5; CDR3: CASSSQKYQETQYF